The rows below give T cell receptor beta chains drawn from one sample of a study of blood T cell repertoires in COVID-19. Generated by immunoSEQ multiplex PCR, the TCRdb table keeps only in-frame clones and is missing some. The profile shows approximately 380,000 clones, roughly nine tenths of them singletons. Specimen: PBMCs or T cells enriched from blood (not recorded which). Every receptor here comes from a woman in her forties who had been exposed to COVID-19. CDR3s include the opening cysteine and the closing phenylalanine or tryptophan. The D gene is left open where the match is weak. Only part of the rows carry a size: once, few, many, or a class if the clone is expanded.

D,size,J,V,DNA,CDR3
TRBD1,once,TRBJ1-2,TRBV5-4,TGTGCCAGCTCCTACCCAGTCCAGGGGGCCTATGGCTACACCTTC,CASSYPVQGAYGYTF
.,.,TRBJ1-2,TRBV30,TGTGCCTGGGGGCGGGGGGGGAGCCCTAACTATGGCTACACCTTC,CAWGRGGSPNYGYTF
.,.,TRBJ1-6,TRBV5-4,TGTGCCAGCAGCCGTACAACCTTAACTTCACCCCTCCACTTT,CASSRTTLTSPLHF
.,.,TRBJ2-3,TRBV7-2,TGTGCCAGCAGCTTAAGTGGTGGGAGCGGGAGCACAGATACGCAGTATTTT,CASSLSGGSGSTDTQYF
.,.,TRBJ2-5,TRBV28,TGTGCCAGCAGTTTAGTGCGGTTACAAGAGACCCAGTACTTC,CASSLVRLQETQYF
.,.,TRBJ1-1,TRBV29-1,TGCAGCGTTGATGGACAGACGAACACTGAAGCTTTCTTT,CSVDGQTNTEAFF
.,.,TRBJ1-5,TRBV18,TGTGCCAGCTCAAGACCGGAGGGCAATCAGCCCCAGCATTTT,CASSRPEGNQPQHF
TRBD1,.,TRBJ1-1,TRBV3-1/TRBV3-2,TGTGCCAGCAGCCACCTAACGACAGGGGAGAGGGGAGCTTTCTTT,CASSHLTTGERGAFF
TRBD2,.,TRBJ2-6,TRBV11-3,TGTGCCACCCGAGCGACTAGCGGGAACTCTGGGGCCAACGTCCTGACTTTC,CATRATSGNSGANVLTF
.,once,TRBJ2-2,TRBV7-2,TGTGCCAGCAGCCTTAAGGCGGGACCCACCGGGGAGCTGTTTTTT,CASSLKAGPTGELFF
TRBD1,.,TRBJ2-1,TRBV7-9,TGTGCCAGCAGCCGGACAGGGGTCAACAATGAGCAGTTCTTC,CASSRTGVNNEQFF
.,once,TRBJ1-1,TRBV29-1,TGCAGCGTGGGGCAGTTCATGAACACTGAAGCTTTCTTT,CSVGQFMNTEAFF
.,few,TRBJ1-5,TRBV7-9,TGTGCCAGCAGCTTAGACAGGGATCCCCAGCATTTT,CASSLDRDPQHF
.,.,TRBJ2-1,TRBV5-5,TGTGCCAGCAGCTGGGACGGGGCGGGGCGTTACAATGAGCAGTTCTTC,CASSWDGAGRYNEQFF
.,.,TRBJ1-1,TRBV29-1,TGCAGCGTTGAAGATCGGGTGGGCACTGAAGCTTTCTTT,CSVEDRVGTEAFF
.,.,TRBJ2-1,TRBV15,TGTGCCACCACCGAGCTAAAGGGACACCCCTCAGGGAATGAGCAGTTCTTC,CATTELKGHPSGNEQFF
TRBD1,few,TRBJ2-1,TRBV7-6,TGTGCCAGCAGCGGGACAGCGTACAATGAGCAGTTCTTC,CASSGTAYNEQFF
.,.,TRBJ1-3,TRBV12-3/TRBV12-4,TGTGCCAGCACAGGGCCGGGTGGAAACACCATATATTTT,CASTGPGGNTIYF
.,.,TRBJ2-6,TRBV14,TGTGCCAGCACAAACGGACTGACCTCTGGGGCCAACGTCCTGACTTTC,CASTNGLTSGANVLTF
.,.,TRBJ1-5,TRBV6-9,TGTGCCAGGATGATACAGGGACGGCAGCCCCAGCATTTT,CARMIQGRQPQHF
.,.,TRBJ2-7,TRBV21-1,TGTGCCAGCAGCATGCCGGGAGCCAGCTCCTACGAGCAGTACTTC,CASSMPGASSYEQYF
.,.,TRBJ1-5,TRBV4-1,TGCGCCAGCAGCCAACCTAATCAGCCCCAGCATTTT,CASSQPNQPQHF
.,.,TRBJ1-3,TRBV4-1,TGCGCCAGCAGCCTAAGAGACTCTGGAAACACCATATATTTT,CASSLRDSGNTIYF
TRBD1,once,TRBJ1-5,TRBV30,TGTGCCTGGACGAAGGGACAGCCCAATCAGCCCCAGCATTTT,CAWTKGQPNQPQHF
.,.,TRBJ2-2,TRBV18,TGTGCCAGCTCACCAGTGGACACGAACACCGGGGAGCTGTTTTTT,CASSPVDTNTGELFF
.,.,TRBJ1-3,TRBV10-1,TGCGCCAGCACAGAGGAATCTGGAAACACCATATATTTT,CASTEESGNTIYF
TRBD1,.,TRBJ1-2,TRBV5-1,TGCGCCAGCAGCTATAAGAGGACAGGGAATTATGGCTACACCTTC,CASSYKRTGNYGYTF
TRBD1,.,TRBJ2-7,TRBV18,TGTGCCAGCTCACCAACAGGGGGGCTAGTCTCGTACGAGCAGTACTTC,CASSPTGGLVSYEQYF
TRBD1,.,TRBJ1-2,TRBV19,TGTGCCAGTAGTTCCCCAGGGACAGGGGAGGCCTATGGCTACACCTTC,CASSSPGTGEAYGYTF
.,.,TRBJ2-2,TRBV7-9,TGTGCCAGCGACGGGAGAGCGGGCGGCCCGAACACCGGGGAGCTGTTTTTT,CASDGRAGGPNTGELFF
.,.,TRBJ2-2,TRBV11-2,TGTGCCAGCAGAAAATTACGGGGGAAGAACACCGGGGAGCTGTTTTTT,CASRKLRGKNTGELFF
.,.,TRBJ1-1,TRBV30,TGTGCCTGGTCGGACTCCTCATGGGCTGAAGCTTTCTTT,CAWSDSSWAEAFF
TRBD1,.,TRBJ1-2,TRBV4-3,TGCGCCAGCAGCAAGGGGACAGATCGAAACTATGGCTACACCTTC,CASSKGTDRNYGYTF
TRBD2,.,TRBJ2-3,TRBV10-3,TGTGCCATCAGTGAGCGGGGGGGCCTAGATACGCAGTATTTT,CAISERGGLDTQYF
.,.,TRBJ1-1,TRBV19,TGTGCCAGTAGTATGACAGGCAACACTGAAGCTTTCTTT,CASSMTGNTEAFF
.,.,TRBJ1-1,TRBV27,TGTGCCAGCACCAGCTGGGGGGGCGCTGAAGCTTTCTTT,CASTSWGGAEAFF
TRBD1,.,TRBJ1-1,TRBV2,TGTGCCAGCAGGAAGACAGGGGTGACTGAAGCTTTCTTT,CASRKTGVTEAFF
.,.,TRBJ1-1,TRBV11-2,TGTGCCAGCAGCTTAGGCAGAAGGGGAGGGAACACTGAAGCTTTCTTT,CASSLGRRGGNTEAFF
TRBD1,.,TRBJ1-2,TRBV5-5,TGTGCCAGCAGCTTGGGAAACGACAGGGGGCCCAGCAGAATTCTCTATGGCTACACCTTC,CASSLGNDRGPSRILYGYTF
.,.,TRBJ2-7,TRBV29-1,TGCAGCGTAGAGGAGACAGCCTCCTACGAGCAGTACTTC,CSVEETASYEQYF
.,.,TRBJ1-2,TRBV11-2,TGTGCCAGCAGCTCTGTCCCCGGGACAACAAACTATGGCTACACCTTC,CASSSVPGTTNYGYTF
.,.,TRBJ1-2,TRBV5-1,TGCGCCAGCAGCTTCGGGGAGTACTATGGCTACACCTTC,CASSFGEYYGYTF